This T cell receptor beta chain is from a study of blood T cell repertoires in COVID-19. Turning to the study itself: The United States, Italy and Spain were the sources of the acute and convalescent COVID-19 samples. T cells, B-cell-depleted T cells, or PBMCs provided the cDNA or gDNA that served as material.

The CDR3 runs to 11 residues. V lost 5 bases to trimming and J lost 6 bases, with 4 bases between them. CDR1 and CDR2 from the germline V gene are SGHAT and FQNNGV. Authors' data handling: Researchers report that nucleated cell counts were estimated from reference gene primer amplification. The method was immunoSEQ multiplex PCR; TCRdb's version includes in-frame clones alone and lacks a portion of them. V and J calls and clone size are copied from that table; D and trimming were computed from the DNA. This sample yields 200,000 to 250,000 clones, of which approximately 87% are seen a single time; roughly 2.4% belongs to the top ten.

The rearrangement uses TRBV11-2 and TRBJ1-4; unclear D gene. This clonotype was obtained from a woman in her forties or fifties with acute or convalescent COVID-19. The material sequenced was peripheral blood. The CDR3: CASSPDEKLFF. The CDR3 DNA follows: TGTGCCAGCAGCCCCGATGAAAAACTGTTTTTT.